This entry is about one T cell receptor beta chain. Its antigen has not been determined. No much larger clone is present one base from it, and per-base qualities are unavailable. The method was 5' RACE. Sequencing was performed on an Illumina HiSeq 2000. A universal primer binding site was introduced by template switching, and a unique molecular identifier was present in the final cDNA, enabling accurate counting of TCR cDNA molecules. Specific primers in the conserved constant-segment region were used to synthesize first-strand cDNA for TCR alpha and beta chains. To control for contamination, each cDNA library was double barcoded with a SMART-Mk sample barcode plus Illumina barcodes. TruSeq adapter sequences and Illumina sample barcodes were added in two successive PCR steps. The TCR alpha and beta cDNA libraries were sequenced on the Illumina HiSeq platform using custom primers. Under the source paper's analysis protocol: Unique molecular identifiers were extracted from raw reads with MiGEC, and CDR3 positions were determined with MiXCR. Recombination models were inferred per individual with the repgenHMM and IGoR tools using an EM algorithm. Shared clonotype analysis was performed with the tcR package in R, normalizing sharing by the product of cloneset sizes. To study raw recombination without the effects of thymic and clonal selection, out-of-frame nonproductive sequences were analyzed. Through fastp at Q25 and MiXCR, TCRdb rebuilt clones from the public reads, retaining in-frame beta chains. Rows merge per CDR3 protein into single entries with the most common DNA and genes. TCRdb, not the original authors, processed these V and J calls. Counted in this sample were fewer than 650,000 distinct CDR3 sequences; roughly 9.9% of them appeared once. The top ten clonotypes cover more than 2.5% of the sample.

The germline V gene encodes CDR1 LNHNV and CDR2 YYDKDF (reference sequence). Trimmed from V: 5 bases; trimmed from J: 6 bases; junction bases lacking a gene match: 8. The CDR3 contains 14 residues, cysteine and phenylalanine counted. Only the CDR3 DNA is retained, 42 bases long and in frame from the first base. These data come from a study of identical twins (dated by TCRdb to 2016 to 2017). As for the study more broadly: To test whether fetal clonotypes persist, the study used deep sequencing on TCR alpha and beta repertoires from monozygotic twins, unrelated adults of various ages, and cord blood. To rule out contamination, replicate twin experiments were performed at different times with different library preparation protocols.

Overall study results and their limits: Because the same donors could not be followed over many years, conclusions were based on cross-sectional statistical analysis. Out-of-frame TCR alpha sequences shared between twins showed an excess of low generation-probability sequences compared with coincidental sharing between unrelated individuals. Recombination models systematically underestimated out-of-frame TCR alpha sharing in monozygotic twins but agreed with sharing between unrelated individuals. Fewer insertions were carried by abundant cord blood beta clonotypes; a weaker similar trend was observed in young adult naive repertoires, while no such trend was observed in memory repertoires. The excess sharing between twins in beta out-of-frame sequences was weaker because fewer shared sequences reduced the signal-to-noise ratio. Zero-insertion analyses could be partly confounded by invariant T cells such as MAIT and iNKT, though diverse VJ usage argued against such confounding for most clonotypes.

Every donor in the study was a healthy Caucasian. Three pairs of female monozygotic twins, all aged roughly 18 to 29 years, made up the twin cohort. Peripheral blood mononuclear cells were the source from which RNA for the TCR libraries was isolated. A further study also used this sample, focusing on yellow fever vaccine responses in identical twins. The second paper further reports: The T cell response to vaccination in identical twins was reported by the authors to appear partly convergent and partly personalized. The study precisely tracked vaccine-responding T cell clones in identical twins.

The sequenced sample consisted of PBMCs. The rearrangement combines TRBV15 with TRBJ1-1; 8 central bases correspond to TRBD1. The TCR was taken from a woman younger than 30 in good health. The CDR3 loop reads CATSPGQGWSEAFF. The DNA sequence is given as TGTGCCACCAGCCCCGGACAGGGATGGTCTGAAGCTTTCTTT.